This T cell receptor beta chain was recovered during a study of T cell repertoires in cytomegalovirus infection. V shed 6 bases, J shed 7 bases, and the junction held 8 bases outside the gene matches. Germline lookup yields CDR1 SQVTM and CDR2 ANQGSEA. The CDR3 covers 14 residues. A single record per CDR3 protein comes from TCRdb applying MiXCR to the reads. This table holds roughly 280,000 distinct CDR3 sequences, 9.1% found once. The rearrangement uses TRBV29-1 and TRBJ2-3; 12 bases fit TRBD2. This receptor was taken from a human donor in good health (CMV status not recorded). Some clones in this sample may be carry-over from other donors' samples. Sequencing used PBMCs. CDR3: CSVGGLAGPHTQYF. The CDR3 coding sequence is TGCAGCGTGGGGGGACTAGCGGGTCCCCATACGCAGTATTTT.